This T cell receptor (beta chain) came from a study of blood T cell repertoires in COVID-19. Study-level information: Sites across the United States, Italy and Spain contributed samples from acute and convalescent COVID-19. From T cells, B-cell-depleted T cells, or PBMCs came the material, which was cDNA or gDNA.

Seattle participants joined during active infection and were tracked over time. Methods used by the authors: Estimated nucleated cell counts came from reference gene primer amplification. Generated by immunoSEQ multiplex PCR, the TCRdb table keeps only in-frame clones and is missing some. The V and J calls and clone size come from that table; D and trimming were worked out from the DNA. The table records 200,000 to 300,000 clones, approximately 86% of them present only once. Germline CDR1 is SQVTM and CDR2 is ANQGSEA. Losses at the gene ends were 4 bases for V and 6 bases for J; bases not matched to a gene: 10. The CDR3 contains 14 residues.

This TCR was recovered from an older woman with COVID-19, enrolled during active disease. Sample: peripheral blood. The V gene is TRBV29-1, the J gene TRBJ2-7; 9 positions match TRBD1. CDR3 coding DNA: TGCAGCGTTGGAGCCGGGACAGGGCCCTCCGAGCAGTACTTC. Encoded protein: CSVGAGTGPSEQYF.